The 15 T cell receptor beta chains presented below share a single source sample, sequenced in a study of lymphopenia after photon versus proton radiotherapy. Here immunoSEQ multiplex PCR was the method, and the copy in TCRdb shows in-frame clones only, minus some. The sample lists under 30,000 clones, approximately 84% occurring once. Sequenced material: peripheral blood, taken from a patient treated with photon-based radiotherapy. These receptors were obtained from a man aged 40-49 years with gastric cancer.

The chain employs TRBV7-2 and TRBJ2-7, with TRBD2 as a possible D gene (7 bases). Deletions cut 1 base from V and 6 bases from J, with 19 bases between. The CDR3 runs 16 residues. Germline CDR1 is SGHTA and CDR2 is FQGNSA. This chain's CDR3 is CASSLEGSRGASEQYF. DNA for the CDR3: TGTGCCAGCAGCTTAGAAGGTTCCCGGGGGGCCTCCGAGCAGTACTTC.

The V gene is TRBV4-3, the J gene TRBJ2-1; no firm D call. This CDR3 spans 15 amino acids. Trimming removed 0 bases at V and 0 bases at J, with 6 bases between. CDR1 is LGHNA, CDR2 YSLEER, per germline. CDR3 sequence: CASSQDPGSYNEQFF. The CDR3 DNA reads TGCGCCAGCAGCCAAGATCCCGGCTCCTACAATGAGCAGTTCTTC.

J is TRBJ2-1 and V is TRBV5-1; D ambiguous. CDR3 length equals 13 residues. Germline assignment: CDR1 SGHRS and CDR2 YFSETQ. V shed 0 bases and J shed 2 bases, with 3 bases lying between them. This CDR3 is CASSLDPYNEQFF. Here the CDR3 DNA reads TGCGCCAGCAGCTTGGACCCCTACAATGAGCAGTTCTTC.

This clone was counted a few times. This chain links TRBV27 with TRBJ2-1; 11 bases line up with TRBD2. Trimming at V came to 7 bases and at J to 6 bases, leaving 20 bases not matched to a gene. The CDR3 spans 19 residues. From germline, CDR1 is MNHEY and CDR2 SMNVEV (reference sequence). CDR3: CASTFRGTSGHTVGNEQFF. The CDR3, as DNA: TGTGCCAGCACCTTCCGCGGGACTAGCGGTCACACTGTGGGCAATGAGCAGTTCTTC.

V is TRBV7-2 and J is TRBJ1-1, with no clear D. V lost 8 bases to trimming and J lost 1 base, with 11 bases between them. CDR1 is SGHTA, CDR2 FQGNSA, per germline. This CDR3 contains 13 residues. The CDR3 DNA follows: TGTGCCAGCGGTCTTAGGCCGAACACTGAAGCTTTCTTT. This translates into CASGLRPNTEAFF.

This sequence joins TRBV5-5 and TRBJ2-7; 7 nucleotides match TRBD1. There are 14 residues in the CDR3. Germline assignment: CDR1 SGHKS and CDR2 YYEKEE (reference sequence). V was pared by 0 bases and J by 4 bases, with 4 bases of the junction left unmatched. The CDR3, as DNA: TGTGCCAGCAGCTTGGACCCGACAGGGTACGAGCAGTACTTC. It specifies CASSLDPTGYEQYF.

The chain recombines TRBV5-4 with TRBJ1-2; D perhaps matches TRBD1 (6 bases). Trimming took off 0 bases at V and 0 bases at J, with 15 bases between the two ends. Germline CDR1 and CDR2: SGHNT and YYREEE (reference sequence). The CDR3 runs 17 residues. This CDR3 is CASSLVTHRVANYGYTF. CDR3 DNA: TGTGCCAGCAGCTTGGTTACCCACAGGGTGGCTAACTATGGCTACACCTTC.

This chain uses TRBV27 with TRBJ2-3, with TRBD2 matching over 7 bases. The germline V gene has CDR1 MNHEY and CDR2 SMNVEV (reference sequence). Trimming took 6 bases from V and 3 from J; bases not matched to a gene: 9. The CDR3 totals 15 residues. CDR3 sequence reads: CASSRLAGGTDTQYF. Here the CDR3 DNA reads TGTGCCAGCAGCCGACTAGCAGGAGGTACAGATACGCAGTATTTT.

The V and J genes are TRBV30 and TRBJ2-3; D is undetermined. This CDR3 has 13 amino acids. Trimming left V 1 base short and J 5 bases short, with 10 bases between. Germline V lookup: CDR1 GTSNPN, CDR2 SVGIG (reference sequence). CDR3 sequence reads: CAWSETPGDTQYF. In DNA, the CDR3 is TGTGCCTGGAGTGAGACCCCTGGAGATACGCAGTATTTT.

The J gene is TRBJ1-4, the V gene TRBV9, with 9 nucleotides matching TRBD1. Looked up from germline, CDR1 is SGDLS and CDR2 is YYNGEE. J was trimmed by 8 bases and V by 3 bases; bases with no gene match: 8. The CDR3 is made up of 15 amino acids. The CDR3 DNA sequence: TGTGCCAGCAGCGCCTCCGGGACAGGGCGGGAAAAACTGTTTTTT. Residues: CASSASGTGREKLFF.

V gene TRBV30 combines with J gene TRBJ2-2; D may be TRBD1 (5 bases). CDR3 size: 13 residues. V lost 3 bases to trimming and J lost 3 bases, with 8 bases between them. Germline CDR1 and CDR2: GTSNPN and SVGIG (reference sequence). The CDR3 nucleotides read TGTGCCTGGAGGGGCAGGGACACCGGGGAGCTGTTTTTT. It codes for CAWRGRDTGELFF.

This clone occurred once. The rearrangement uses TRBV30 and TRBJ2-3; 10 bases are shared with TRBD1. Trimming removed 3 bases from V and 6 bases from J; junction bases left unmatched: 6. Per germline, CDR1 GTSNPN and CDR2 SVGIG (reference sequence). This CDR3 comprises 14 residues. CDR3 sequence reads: CAWSGDRGPDTQYF. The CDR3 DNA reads TGTGCCTGGAGCGGTGACAGGGGGCCGGATACGCAGTATTTT.

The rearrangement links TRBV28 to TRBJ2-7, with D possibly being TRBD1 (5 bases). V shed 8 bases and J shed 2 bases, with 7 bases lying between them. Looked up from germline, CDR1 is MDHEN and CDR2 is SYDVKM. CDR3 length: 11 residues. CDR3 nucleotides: TGTGCCAGCCAGGGAACCTACGAGCAGTACTTC. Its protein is CASQGTYEQYF.

CDR3 loop: CASSSIGELFF. CDR3 coding DNA: TGTGCCAGCAGTTCCATCGGGGAGCTGTTTTTT. V gene TRBV6-1 combines with J gene TRBJ2-2; D gene uncertain. The ends were cut back, 5 bases at V and 7 bases at J, with 5 bases in the middle. CDR3 size: 11 residues. The germline V gene has CDR1 MNHNS and CDR2 SASEGT.

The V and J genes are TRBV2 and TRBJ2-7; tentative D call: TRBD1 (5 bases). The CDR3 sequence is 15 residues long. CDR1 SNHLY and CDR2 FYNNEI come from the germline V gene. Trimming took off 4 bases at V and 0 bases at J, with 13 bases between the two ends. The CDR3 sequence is CASSGQGSSSYEQYF. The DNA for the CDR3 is TGTGCCAGCAGTGGGCAGGGCTCAAGCTCCTACGAGCAGTACTTC.